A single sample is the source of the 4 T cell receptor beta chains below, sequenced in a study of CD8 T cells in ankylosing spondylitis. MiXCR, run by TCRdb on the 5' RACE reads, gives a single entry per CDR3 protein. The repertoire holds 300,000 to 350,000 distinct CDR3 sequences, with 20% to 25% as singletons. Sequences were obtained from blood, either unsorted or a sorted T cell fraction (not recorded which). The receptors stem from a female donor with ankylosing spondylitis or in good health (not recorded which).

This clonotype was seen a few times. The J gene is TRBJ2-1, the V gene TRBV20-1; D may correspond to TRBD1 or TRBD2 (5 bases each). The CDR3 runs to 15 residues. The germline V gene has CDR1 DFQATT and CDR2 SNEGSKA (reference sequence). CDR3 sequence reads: CSPIPGAPSYNEQFF. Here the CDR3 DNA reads TGCAGCCCAATACCCGGGGCACCCTCCTACAATGAGCAGTTCTTC.

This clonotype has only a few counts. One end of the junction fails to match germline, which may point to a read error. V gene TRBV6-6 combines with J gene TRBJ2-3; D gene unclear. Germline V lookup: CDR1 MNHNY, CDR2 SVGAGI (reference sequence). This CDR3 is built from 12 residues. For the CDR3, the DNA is TGTGCCAGCATGGGAAGCAGAGATACGCAGTATTTT. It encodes CASMGSRDTQYF.

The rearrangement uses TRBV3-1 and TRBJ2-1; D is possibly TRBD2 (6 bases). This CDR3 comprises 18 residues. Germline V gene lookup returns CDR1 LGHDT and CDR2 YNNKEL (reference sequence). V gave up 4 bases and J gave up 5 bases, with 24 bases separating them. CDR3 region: CASSPYLGTGVGHNEQFF. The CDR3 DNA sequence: TGTGCCAGCAGCCCCTACTTGGGAACGGGAGTAGGGCACAATGAGCAGTTCTTC.

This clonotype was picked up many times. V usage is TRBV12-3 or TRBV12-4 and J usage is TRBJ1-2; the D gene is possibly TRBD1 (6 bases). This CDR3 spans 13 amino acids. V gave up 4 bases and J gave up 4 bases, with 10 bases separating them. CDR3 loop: CASSSGGGYGYTF. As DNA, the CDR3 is TGTGCCAGCAGTTCGGGGGGCGGCTATGGCTACACCTTC.